Detailed here is one T cell receptor (beta chain). Its antigen is not known. The data derive from a study of T cells in Graves' hyperthyroidism and ophthalmopathy. The study's findings and limits: Most thyroid clonotypes expanded above 0.001 appeared in blood too.

Germline CDR1 reads MDHEN; CDR2 reads SYDVKM. The CDR3 extends over 16 amino acids. V shed 4 bases, J shed 1 base, and the junction held 9 bases outside the gene matches. On the basis of clinical symptoms, serum thyroxine and TRAb, thyroid ultrasound and orbital computed tomography, diagnoses were made. Ahead of any ophthalmopathy symptoms, the blood sample was obtained at the first diagnosis of hyperthyroidism. Fresh 10 ml peripheral blood yielded PBMCs. Regions amplified from RNA transcripts were the TCR beta CDR3 regions. HTBI primers drove first-round RT-PCR of the TCR CDR3. TCRdb re-called the multiplex PCR reads with MiXCR, one entry per CDR3 protein. The sample holds about 400,000 distinct CDR3 sequences, about a sixth seen once.

The source is a woman aged 18-35 years with Graves' hyperthyroidism that later progressed to Graves' ophthalmopathy. Sequencing was carried out using blood. The rearrangement uses TRBV28 and TRBJ2-7; 8 bases fit TRBD1. CDR3 sequence reads: CASSSPGGPSSYEQYF. Here the CDR3 DNA reads TGTGCCAGCAGTTCCCCAGGGGGCCCATCATCCTACGAGCAGTACTTC.